Sequencing of this TCR beta chain was carried out in a study of cytomegalovirus exposure and HLA in healthy donors. Broader study findings: Further analysis was carried out later, and it showed several of the most significant clusters appearing linked to common viral pathogens.

Looked up from germline, CDR1 is SGHTA and CDR2 is FQGNSA. Trimming cost V 1 base and J 8 bases; bases outside gene matches: 6. The CDR3 extends over 16 amino acids. A remark on this clone: Its antigen is unknown.

13 Jbeta primers and 60 Vbeta primers were used for the PCR. The protocol was immunoSEQ multiplex PCR, while the TCRdb copy is restricted to in-frame clones and leaves out a portion. The sample records 150,000 to 180,000 clones, 74% being singletons. The chain is built from TRBV7-2 and TRBJ2-1; 12 bases are shared with TRBD2. The TCR sequence derives from a man aged 30 to 39 in good health and CMV-seronegative. The sample was PBMCs. The CDR3 reads CASSLVSSGGAYEQFF. The CDR3 DNA reads as TGTGCCAGCAGCTTAGTGTCTAGCGGGGGGGCCTATGAGCAGTTCTTC.